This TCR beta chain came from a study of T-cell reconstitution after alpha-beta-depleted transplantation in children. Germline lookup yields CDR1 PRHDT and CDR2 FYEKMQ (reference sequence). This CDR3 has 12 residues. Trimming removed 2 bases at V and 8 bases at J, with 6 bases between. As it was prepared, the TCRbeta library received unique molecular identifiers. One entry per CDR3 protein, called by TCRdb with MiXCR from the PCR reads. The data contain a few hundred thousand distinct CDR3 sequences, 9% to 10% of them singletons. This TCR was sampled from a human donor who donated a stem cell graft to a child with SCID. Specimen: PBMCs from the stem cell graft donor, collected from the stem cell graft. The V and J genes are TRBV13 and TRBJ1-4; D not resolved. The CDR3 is CASSLQDEKLFF. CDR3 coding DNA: TGTGCCAGCAGCTTACAGGACGAAAAACTGTTTTTT.